Presented here are 12 T cell receptor beta chains from one specimen sequenced in a study of blood T cells in healthy people across ages. Then a second PCR, running roughly 7 to 11 cycles, was carried out with a sample-barcoded 5' primer and a J-beta primer mix. TCRdb reprocessed the 5' RACE reads with MiXCR, giving one entry per CDR3 protein. The data hold roughly 1,500,000 distinct CDR3 sequences, with 42% observed a single time. The specimen sequenced was blood. Every receptor here comes from a woman under 30 in good health.

This clonotype has just a few counts. J is TRBJ2-7 and V is TRBV6-1, with D perhaps matching TRBD2 (6 bases). V lost 2 bases to trimming and J lost 2 bases, with 13 bases between them. Germline V CDR1 and CDR2: MNHNS, SASEGT. This CDR3 has 15 amino acids. CDR3 nucleotides: TGTGCCAGCAGTGAACTTAGGTGGAGGGCCTACGAGCAGTACTTC. Its translation: CASSELRWRAYEQYF.

On this clonotype: A read error may account for a junction end that differs from germline. CDR3 residues: CAGSLDRGHTGELFF. CDR3 DNA: TGTGCCGGCAGTTTAGACAGGGGGCACACCGGGGAGCTGTTTTTT. The chain combines TRBV27 with TRBJ2-2, with 10 bases aligning to TRBD1. From germline, CDR1 is MNHEY and CDR2 SMNVEV (reference sequence). This CDR3 is built from 15 residues.

As to this clonotype: A junction boundary mismatches the germline segment, possibly from a read error. V usage is TRBV9 and J usage is TRBJ1-6, with 8 bases lining up with TRBD1. Germline lookup yields CDR1 SGDLS and CDR2 YYNGEE. This CDR3 contains 15 residues. The CDR3 region is CASSVGTTGDSPPHF. CDR3 DNA: TGTGCCAGCAGCGTAGGGACGACAGGGGACTCACCCCCCCACTTT.

The V and J genes are TRBV9 and TRBJ1-4; D perhaps matches TRBD1 (5 bases). Germline lookup yields CDR1 SGDLS and CDR2 YYNGEE. Trimming removed 6 bases from V and 0 bases from J, with 15 bases in between. The CDR3 spans 16 residues. The CDR3 loop reads CASTDDRVATNEKLFF. Here the CDR3 DNA reads TGTGCCAGCACCGACGACAGAGTAGCAACTAATGAAAAACTGTTTTTT. The variable domain in full, completed from reference TRBV9 and TRBJ1-4, reads DSGVTQTPKHLITATGQRVTLRCSPRSGDLSVYWYQQSLDQGLQFLIQYYNGEERAKGNILERFSAQQFPDLHSELNLSSLELGDSALYFCASTDDRVATNEKLFFGSGTQLSVL.

The chain uses TRBV5-5 and TRBJ2-5, with 7 bases that match TRBD1. This CDR3 is 15 amino acids long. With 2 bases clipped from V and 4 bases from J, the junction kept 8 bases outside the gene matches. Germline V gene sequence: CDR1 SGHKS, CDR2 YYEKEE (reference sequence). The CDR3 coding sequence is TGTGCCAGCAGCTTAGGGGACAGTAGGTCAGAGACCCAGTACTTC. This encodes CASSLGDSRSETQYF.

The chain carries TRBV7-9 and TRBJ1-1; 10 bases map to TRBD1. The germline V gene has CDR1 SEHNR and CDR2 FQNEAQ (reference sequence). CDR3 length equals 16 residues. V lost 5 bases and J lost 4; bases outside the gene matches: 10. The DNA for the CDR3 is TGTGCCAGCAGCAACGATGGGACAGGGGCATCCACTGAAGCTTTCTTT. Its translation is CASSNDGTGASTEAFF.

This clonotype has only a few counts. The V call is TRBV20-1, the J call TRBJ1-2; tentatively, D is TRBD1 (6 bases). The length of the CDR3 is 14 residues. Trimming took 6 bases from V and 8 from J, leaving 22 bases between them. Germline CDR1 reads DFQATT; CDR2 reads SNEGSKA (reference sequence). The CDR3 DNA follows: TGCAGTGCCCCTACCGCCGGGGGGGGCAAGGGCTACACCTTC. This translates into CSAPTAGGGKGYTF.

This clonotype occurred many times. J is TRBJ2-7 and V is TRBV5-1; D possibly corresponds to TRBD1 (6 bases). CDR3 length: 13 amino acids. Germline V gives CDR1 SGHRS, CDR2 YFSETQ. V was pared by 4 bases and J by 2 bases, with 10 bases between. CDR3 nucleotides: TGCGCCAGCAGCCACAGGGTACCCTACGAGCAGTACTTC. Its protein is CASSHRVPYEQYF.

This clonotype was detected ten times or more. This chain connects TRBV9 to TRBJ2-1; TRBD2 aligns across 11 bases. Trimming took 3 bases from V and 6 from J; bases not matched to a gene: 5. CDR1 SGDLS and CDR2 YYNGEE come from the germline V gene. The CDR3 length is 15 residues. The CDR3 sequence is CASSALAGGSNEQFF. The CDR3 nucleotides read TGTGCCAGCAGCGCCCTAGCGGGAGGCAGCAATGAGCAGTTCTTC.

The CDR3, as DNA: TGTGCCAGCAGCCTCCTAGCGGGGGGTGGATATGAGCAGTTCTTC. Translation: CASSLLAGGGYEQFF. The chain joins TRBV11-3 to TRBJ2-1, with 11 bases fitting TRBD2. The CDR3 sequence is 15 residues long. Germline V CDR1 and CDR2: SGHNT, YENEEA. V dropped 5 bases and J dropped 8; count of bases not matched to a gene: 8.

This clonotype was detected only a few times. The gene calls are TRBV20-1 and TRBJ1-2; D may be TRBD1 (5 bases). The CDR3 has 14 residues. The V end lost 3 bases, the J end lost 3 bases, and 14 bases lay between the germline ends. The germline V gene encodes CDR1 DFQATT and CDR2 SNEGSKA (reference sequence). The CDR3 protein is CSASSGTADYGYTF. In DNA, the CDR3 is TGCAGTGCTAGCTCGGGGACGGCGGACTATGGCTACACCTTC.

This rearrangement joins TRBV5-1 to TRBJ1-1, with D perhaps TRBD1 (5 bases). V lost 0 bases and J lost 2, with 17 bases in between. The CDR3 is made up of 17 amino acids. Germline V gene sequence: CDR1 SGHRS, CDR2 YFSETQ. CDR3 DNA sequence: TGCGCCAGCAGCTTGGCCGCGGGGGAGAGGGGCAACACTGAAGCTTTCTTT. It yields the protein CASSLAAGERGNTEAFF.